Included here is one TCR beta chain sequence, with context. The Seattle patients, enrolled during active infection, were followed longitudinally. The junction had 6 bases not matched to a gene; V was cut back by 0 bases and J by 5 bases. The germline CDR1 and CDR2 sequences are SGHNT and YYREEE (reference sequence). The CDR3 length is 16 residues. Original handling: Estimates of nucleated cell counts were drawn from the amplification of reference gene primers. Profiling relied on immunoSEQ multiplex PCR, and the TCRdb table lists in-frame clones only, not all of them. V and J calls plus clone size are reproduced from that table; the DNA served to infer D and trimming. The repertoire has 200,000 to 250,000 clones, around 89% of them found once; the top ten carry approximately 2.5%. The data originate from a study of blood T cell repertoires in COVID-19. Study details: Some COVID-19 samples were acute and others convalescent; all came from the United States, Italy and Spain. PBMCs, B-cell-depleted T cells, or T cells were the source of the cDNA or gDNA that made up the material.

The TCR originated in a man aged 25 to 40 with COVID-19, enrolled during active disease. The sample comprised peripheral blood. The V call is TRBV5-4, the J call TRBJ1-1, with TRBD1 identical over 11 bases. CDR3 amino acids: CASSLGGTGGKTEAFF. CDR3 coding DNA: TGTGCCAGCAGCTTGGGGGGGACAGGGGGTAAAACTGAAGCTTTCTTT.